The 5 T cell receptor beta chains given below trace back to one sample, sequenced in a study of T-cell reconstitution after alpha-beta-depleted transplantation in children. Molecular barcoding with unique molecular identifiers was used for the TCRbeta library. Using its own MiXCR run on the PCR reads, TCRdb lists one record per CDR3 protein. The data show a few hundred thousand distinct CDR3 sequences, roughly 22% seen once. The sample in question was PBMCs from the stem cell graft donor, obtained from the stem cell graft. Source of these receptors: a human donor who donated a stem cell graft to a child with acute myeloid leukemia.

The V call is TRBV6-2 or TRBV6-3, the J call TRBJ2-3; D is perhaps TRBD1 (6 bases). There are 16 residues in the CDR3. Trimming left V 5 bases short and J 2 bases short, with 17 bases between. Germline V gene lookup returns CDR1 MNHEY and CDR2 SVGEGT. The CDR3 reads CASSLQGQGYTDTQYF. CDR3 bases: TGTGCCAGCAGTCTCCAGGGGCAGGGGTACACAGATACGCAGTATTTT.

The genes are TRBV7-6 and TRBJ2-5; no definite D call. Looked up from germline, CDR1 is SGHVS and CDR2 is FNYEAQ. The ends were cut back, 5 bases at V and 4 bases at J, with 8 bases in the middle. There are 12 residues in the CDR3. The CDR3 DNA is TGTGCCAGCAGCCGACCAAGAGAGACCCAGTACTTC. Its translation is CASSRPRETQYF.

CDR3: CASTGASPLHF. CDR3 coding DNA: TGTGCCAGCACGGGGGCTTCACCCCTCCACTTT. J is TRBJ1-6 and V is TRBV6-4; D is perhaps TRBD1 (6 bases). The V and J ends lost 7 bases and 9 bases respectively, with 7 bases between them. The CDR3 sequence is 11 residues long. Germline CDR1 MRHNA, CDR2 SNTAGT.

Many counts were recorded for this clonotype. The genes are TRBV29-1 and TRBJ2-1, with D perhaps matching TRBD2 (6 bases). CDR1 SQVTM and CDR2 ANQGSEA come from the germline V gene. This CDR3 contains 14 residues. Trimming shortened V by 6 bases and J by 2 bases, and 14 bases separated the two germline ends. CDR3 nucleotides: TGCAGCGTGGAGGGCGGGGCGGCCTACAATGAGCAGTTCTTC. Translated: CSVEGGAAYNEQFF.

This clonotype was found many times. This chain uses TRBV10-3 with TRBJ1-1; the D is unclear. V lost 10 bases and J lost 1, with 13 bases in between. This CDR3 comprises 13 residues. Per germline, CDR1 ENHRY and CDR2 SYGVKD. This chain's CDR3 is CATNIDTNTEAFF. The CDR3 nucleotides are TGTGCCACCAACATAGACACGAACACTGAAGCTTTCTTT.